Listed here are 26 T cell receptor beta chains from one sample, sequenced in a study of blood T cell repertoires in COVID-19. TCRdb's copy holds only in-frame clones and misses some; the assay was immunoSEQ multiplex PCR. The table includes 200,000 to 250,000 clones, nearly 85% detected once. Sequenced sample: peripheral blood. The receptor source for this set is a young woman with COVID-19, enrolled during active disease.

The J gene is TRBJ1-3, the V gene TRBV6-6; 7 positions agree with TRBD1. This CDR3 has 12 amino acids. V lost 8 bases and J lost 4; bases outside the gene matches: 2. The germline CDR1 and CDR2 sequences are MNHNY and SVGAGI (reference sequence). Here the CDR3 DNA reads TGTGCCAGCGAGGGACAGGGAAACACCATATATTTT. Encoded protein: CASEGQGNTIYF.

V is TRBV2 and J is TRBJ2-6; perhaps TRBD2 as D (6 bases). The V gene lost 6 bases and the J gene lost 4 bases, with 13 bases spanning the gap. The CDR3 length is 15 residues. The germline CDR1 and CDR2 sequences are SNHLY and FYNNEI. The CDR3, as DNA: TGTGCCAGCAGCCCGACTAGTCTAGGGGCCAACGTCCTGACTTTC. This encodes CASSPTSLGANVLTF.

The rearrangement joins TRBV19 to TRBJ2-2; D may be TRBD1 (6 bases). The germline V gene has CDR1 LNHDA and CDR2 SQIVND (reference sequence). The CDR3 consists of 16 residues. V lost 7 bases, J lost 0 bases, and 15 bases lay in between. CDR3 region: CASNTGLLANTGELFF. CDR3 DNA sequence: TGTGCCAGTAATACAGGGTTGTTAGCGAACACCGGGGAGCTGTTTTTT.

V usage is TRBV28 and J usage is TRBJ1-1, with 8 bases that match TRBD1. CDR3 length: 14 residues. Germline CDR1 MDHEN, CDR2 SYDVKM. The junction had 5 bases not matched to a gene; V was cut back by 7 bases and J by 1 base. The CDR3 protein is CASITGGKNTEAFF. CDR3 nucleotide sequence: TGTGCCAGCATTACAGGGGGTAAGAACACTGAAGCTTTCTTT.

CDR3 region: CASRDTGELFF. DNA for the CDR3: TGTGCCAGCAGGGACACCGGGGAGCTGTTTTTT. The V call is TRBV30, the J call TRBJ2-2, with D maybe TRBD1 (5 bases). The CDR3 sequence is 11 residues long. V shed 8 bases and J shed 3 bases, with 7 bases lying between them. Germline V gene sequence: CDR1 GTSNPN, CDR2 SVGIG (reference sequence).

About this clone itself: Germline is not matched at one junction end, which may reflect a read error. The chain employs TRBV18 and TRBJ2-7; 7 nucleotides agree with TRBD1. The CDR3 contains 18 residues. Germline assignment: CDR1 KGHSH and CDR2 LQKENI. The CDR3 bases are TGTGCCAGCTCACCACTTTCCTTGGCTTCCGGGACAGTCCTTCGGGTTAACTTC. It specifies CASSPLSLASGTVLRVNF.

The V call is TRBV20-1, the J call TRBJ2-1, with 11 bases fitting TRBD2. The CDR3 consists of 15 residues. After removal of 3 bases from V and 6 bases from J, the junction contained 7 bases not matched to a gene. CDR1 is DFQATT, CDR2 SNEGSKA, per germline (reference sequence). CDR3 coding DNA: TGCAGTGCTAGTTACTCCGGGACTAGCGGCAATGAGCAGTTCTTC. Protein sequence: CSASYSGTSGNEQFF.

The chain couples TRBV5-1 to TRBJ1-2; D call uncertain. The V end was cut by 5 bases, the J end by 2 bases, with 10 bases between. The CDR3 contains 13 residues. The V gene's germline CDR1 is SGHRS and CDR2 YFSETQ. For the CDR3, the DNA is TGCGCCAGCAGTGGGAGGGAAAACTATGGCTACACCTTC. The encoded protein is CASSGRENYGYTF.

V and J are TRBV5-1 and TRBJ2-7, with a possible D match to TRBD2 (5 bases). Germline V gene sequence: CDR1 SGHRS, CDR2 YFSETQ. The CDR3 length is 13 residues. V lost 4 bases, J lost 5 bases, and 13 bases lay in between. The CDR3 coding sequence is TGCGCCAGCAGCGGCGGGCCCAGCGACGAGCAGTACTTC. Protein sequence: CASSGGPSDEQYF.

CDR3: CASSPTRGLNSNQPQHF. CDR3 nucleotide sequence: TGTGCCAGCAGTCCGACCAGGGGCCTAAACTCTAATCAGCCCCAGCATTTT. The V and J genes are TRBV28 and TRBJ1-5, with D tentatively TRBD1 (6 bases). Trimming stripped 5 bases from V and 4 bases from J, with 21 bases between. This CDR3 has 17 amino acids. Per germline, CDR1 MDHEN and CDR2 SYDVKM. Full variable domain (missing parts from reference TRBV28 and TRBJ1-5): DVKVTQSSRYLVKRTGEKVFLECVQDMDHENMFWYRQDPGLGLRLIYFSYDVKMKEKGDIPEGYSVSREKKERFSLILESASTNQTSMYLCASSPTRGLNSNQPQHFGDGTRLSIL.

The CDR3 protein is CASSLGGQYGATNYGYTF. As DNA, the CDR3 is TGCGCCAGCAGCTTGGGGGGCCAGTATGGGGCCACTAACTATGGCTACACCTTC. The chain links TRBV5-1 to TRBJ1-2; TRBD1 might be the D (5 bases). Germline V lookup: CDR1 SGHRS, CDR2 YFSETQ. Deletions cut 0 bases from V and 0 bases from J, with 18 bases between. CDR3 length: 18 residues.

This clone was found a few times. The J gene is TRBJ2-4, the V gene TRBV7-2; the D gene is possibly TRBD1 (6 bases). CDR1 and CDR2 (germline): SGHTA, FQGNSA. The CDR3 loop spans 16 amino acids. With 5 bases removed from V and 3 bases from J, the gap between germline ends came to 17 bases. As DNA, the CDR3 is TGTGCCAGCAGCCCCCAAATGGGGGCGGTCAAAAACATTCAGTACTTC. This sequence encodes CASSPQMGAVKNIQYF.

For the CDR3, the DNA is TGTGCTAGTGGTTTGTCCCGGGGGGGATCATATAGCAATCAGCCCCAGCATTTT. Protein product: CASGLSRGGSYSNQPQHF. The chain carries TRBV12-5 and TRBJ1-5; D is perhaps TRBD1 (5 bases). Germline CDR1 and CDR2: LGHNT and FRNRAP. V was cut by 2 bases and J by 0 bases, with 17 bases left in between. This CDR3 contains 18 residues. The full variable domain, rest sourced from reference TRBV12-5 and TRBJ1-5, is DARVTQTPRHKVTEMGQEVTMRCQPILGHNTVFWYRQTMMQGLELLAYFRNRAPLDDSGMPKDRFSAEMPDATLATLKIQPSEPRDSAVYFCASGLSRGGSYSNQPQHFGDGTRLSIL.

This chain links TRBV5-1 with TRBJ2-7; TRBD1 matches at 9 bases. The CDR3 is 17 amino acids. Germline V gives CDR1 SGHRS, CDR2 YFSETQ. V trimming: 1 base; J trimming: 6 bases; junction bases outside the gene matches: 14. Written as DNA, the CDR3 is TGCGCCAGCAGCTTGCGGGGAAGGGGACAGGGAGTCTCCGAGCAGTACTTC. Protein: CASSLRGRGQGVSEQYF.

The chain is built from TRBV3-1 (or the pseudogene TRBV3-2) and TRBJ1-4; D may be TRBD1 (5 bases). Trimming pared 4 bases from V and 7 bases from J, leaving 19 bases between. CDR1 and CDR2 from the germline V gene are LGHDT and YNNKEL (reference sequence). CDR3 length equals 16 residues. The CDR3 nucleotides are TGTGCCAGCAGCCGGGTCCCGGGGGGACTTGGTGAAAAACTGTTTTTT. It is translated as CASSRVPGGLGEKLFF.

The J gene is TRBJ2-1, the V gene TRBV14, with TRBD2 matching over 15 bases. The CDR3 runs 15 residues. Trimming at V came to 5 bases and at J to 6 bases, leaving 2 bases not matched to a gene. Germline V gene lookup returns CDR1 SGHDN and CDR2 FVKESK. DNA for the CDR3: TGTGCCAGCAGCGGGACTAGCGGGAGGTCCAATGAGCAGTTCTTC. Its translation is CASSGTSGRSNEQFF.

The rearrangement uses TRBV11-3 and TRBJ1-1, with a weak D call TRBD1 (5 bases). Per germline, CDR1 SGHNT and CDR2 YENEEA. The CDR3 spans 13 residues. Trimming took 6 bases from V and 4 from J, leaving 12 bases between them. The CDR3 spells CASSWTQSTEAFF. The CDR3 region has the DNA TGTGCCAGCAGTTGGACACAAAGCACTGAAGCTTTCTTT.

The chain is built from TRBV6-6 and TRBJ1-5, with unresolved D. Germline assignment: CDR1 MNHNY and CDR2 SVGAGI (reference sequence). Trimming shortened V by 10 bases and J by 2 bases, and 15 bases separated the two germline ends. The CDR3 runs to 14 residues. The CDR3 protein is CATWAGNGNQPQHF. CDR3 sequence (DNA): TGTGCCACCTGGGCCGGTAATGGCAATCAGCCCCAGCATTTT.

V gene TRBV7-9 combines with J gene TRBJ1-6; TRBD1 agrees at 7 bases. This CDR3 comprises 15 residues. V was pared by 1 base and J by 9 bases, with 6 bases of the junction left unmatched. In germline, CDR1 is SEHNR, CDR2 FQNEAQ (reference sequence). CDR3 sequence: CASSLGLGGSSPLHF. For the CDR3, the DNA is TGTGCCAGCAGCTTAGGGTTAGGGGGCAGTTCACCCCTCCACTTT.

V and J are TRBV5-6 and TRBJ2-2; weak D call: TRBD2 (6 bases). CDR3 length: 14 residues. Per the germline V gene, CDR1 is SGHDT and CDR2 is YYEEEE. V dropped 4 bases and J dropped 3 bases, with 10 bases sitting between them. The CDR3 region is CASSLGRHTGELFF. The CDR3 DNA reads TGTGCCAGCAGCCTGGGGAGGCACACCGGGGAGCTGTTTTTT.

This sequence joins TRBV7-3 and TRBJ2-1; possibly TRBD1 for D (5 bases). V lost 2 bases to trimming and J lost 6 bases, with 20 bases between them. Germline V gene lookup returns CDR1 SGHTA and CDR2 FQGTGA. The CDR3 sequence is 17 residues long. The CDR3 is CASSLEQGPTARNEQFF. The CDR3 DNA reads TGTGCCAGCAGCTTAGAGCAGGGTCCCACAGCCCGCAATGAGCAGTTCTTC.

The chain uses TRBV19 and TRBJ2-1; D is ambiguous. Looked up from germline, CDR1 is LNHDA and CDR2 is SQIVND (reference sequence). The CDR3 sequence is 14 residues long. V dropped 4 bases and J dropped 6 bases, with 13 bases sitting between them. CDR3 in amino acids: CASSTPNLSNEQFF. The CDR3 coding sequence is TGTGCCAGTAGTACCCCCAACTTGAGCAATGAGCAGTTCTTC.

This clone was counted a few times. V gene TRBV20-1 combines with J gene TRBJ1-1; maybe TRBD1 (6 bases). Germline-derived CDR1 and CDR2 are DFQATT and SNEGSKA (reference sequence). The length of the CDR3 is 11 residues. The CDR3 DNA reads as TGCAGGGTGGGGGGGCTCTCTGAAGCTTTCTTT. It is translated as CRVGGLSEAFF.

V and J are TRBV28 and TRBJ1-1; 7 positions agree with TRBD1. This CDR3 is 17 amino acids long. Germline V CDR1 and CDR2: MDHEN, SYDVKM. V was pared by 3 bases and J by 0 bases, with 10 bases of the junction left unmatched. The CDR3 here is CASSFPRQTGLNTEAFF. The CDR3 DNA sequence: TGTGCCAGCAGTTTTCCTCGTCAGACAGGGTTGAACACTGAAGCTTTCTTT.

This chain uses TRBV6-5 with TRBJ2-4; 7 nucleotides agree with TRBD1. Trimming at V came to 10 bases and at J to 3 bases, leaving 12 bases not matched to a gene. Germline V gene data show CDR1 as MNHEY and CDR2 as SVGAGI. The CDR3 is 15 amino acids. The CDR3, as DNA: TGTGCCACCTTTGGGGACAGATTTTTCAAAAACATTCAGTACTTC. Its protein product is CATFGDRFFKNIQYF.

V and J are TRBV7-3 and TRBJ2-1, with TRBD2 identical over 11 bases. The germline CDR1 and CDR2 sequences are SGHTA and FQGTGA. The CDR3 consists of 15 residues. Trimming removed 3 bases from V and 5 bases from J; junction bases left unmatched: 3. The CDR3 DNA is TGTGCCAGCAGCTTGAGACTAGCGGGACACAATGAGCAGTTCTTC. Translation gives CASSLRLAGHNEQFF.